This T cell receptor (beta chain) appears in the sequencing data of a study of blood T cell repertoires in COVID-19. Germline V gene sequence: CDR1 SGDLS, CDR2 YYNGEE. V lost 0 bases and J 3 bases, leaving 11 bases between the germline ends. This CDR3 contains 15 residues. This table comes from immunoSEQ multiplex PCR, and its TCRdb copy is limited to in-frame clones, with some not included. The table has tens of thousands of clones, roughly 90% seen once. This chain joins TRBV9 and TRBJ2-3; D uncertain. Sequencing used peripheral blood. The receptor was isolated from a man between 65 and 80 years old with active or convalescent COVID-19. Here the CDR3 DNA reads TGTGCCAGCAGCGTAGCGTCAGGTCCAACAGATACGCAGTATTTT. As protein: CASSVASGPTDTQYF.